Listed below are T cell receptor beta chains from one sample, sequenced in a study of cytotoxic CD8 clonotypes in ibrutinib-treated CLL. Assay used: immunoSEQ multiplex PCR; TCRdb lists only in-frame clones, some missing. The top ten clones hold approximately 10% of a sample with hundreds of thousands of clones, 75% to 80% of them seen once. The input for sequencing was PBMCs, taken after 12 months of ibrutinib treatment. The receptors stem from a human donor with chronic lymphocytic leukemia. Each CDR3 is given with its conserved first and last residue. The D gene is left open where the match is weak. Only part of the rows carry a size: once, few, many, or a class if the clone is expanded.

TRBJ2-1 | TRBV11-3 | . | . | CASSLVGMSYNEQFF | TGTGCCAGCAGCTTAGTAGGGATGTCCTACAATGAGCAGTTCTTC
TRBJ2-7 | TRBV5-4 | . | TRBD2 | CASSRSGRLAGTSYEQYF | TGTGCCAGCAGCCGATCCGGGCGGCTAGCGGGGACCTCCTACGAGCAGTACTTC
TRBJ1-1 | TRBV9 | . | TRBD1 | CASSAGLRDRGMNTEAFF | TGTGCCAGCAGCGCCGGACTCCGGGACAGAGGAATGAACACTGAAGCTTTCTTT
TRBJ2-7 | TRBV5-3 | . | . | CARSPHRQFSYEQYF | TGTGCCAGAAGCCCACACAGACAGTTTTCCTACGAGCAGTACTTC
TRBJ2-1 | TRBV6-5 | . | TRBD1 | CASSYTTGLYNEQFF | TGTGCCAGCAGTTACACGACAGGGTTGTACAATGAGCAGTTCTTC
TRBJ2-2 | TRBV25-1 | . | . | CASSARLYTGELFF | TGTGCCAGCAGTGCCAGACTCTACACCGGGGAGCTGTTTTTT
TRBJ1-2 | TRBV27 | . | . | CASSFSQAYGYTF | TGTGCCAGCAGTTTTTCGCAGGCCTATGGCTACACCTTC
TRBJ2-1 | TRBV5-6 | . | . | CASSLWLLSYNEQFF | TGTGCCAGCAGCTTGTGGCTTCTCTCCTACAATGAGCAGTTCTTC
TRBJ1-1 | TRBV20-1 | few | . | CSAVRMTEAFF | TGCAGTGCCGTCAGAATGACTGAAGCTTTCTTT
TRBJ1-2 | TRBV21-1 | . | . | CASSNIGQTYGYTF | TGTGCCAGCAGCAATATAGGACAGACTTATGGCTACACCTTC
TRBJ2-4 | TRBV19 | . | . | CASSPTGNIQYF | TGTGCCAGTAGTCCCACAGGGAACATTCAGTACTTC
TRBJ2-7 | TRBV9 | . | TRBD1 | CASSPGDSLISYEQYF | TGTGCCAGCAGCCCAGGGGACAGCCTTATCTCCTACGAGCAGTACTTC
TRBJ2-7 | TRBV10-3 | once | TRBD1 | CAISDETGSLPQQYF | TGTGCCATCAGTGACGAGACAGGGTCCCTCCCCCAGCAGTACTTC
TRBJ2-5 | TRBV7-6 | . | . | CASSLSGPMGAQYF | TGTGCCAGCAGCCTCAGCGGGCCAATGGGGGCCCAGTACTTC
TRBJ2-5 | TRBV9 | . | TRBD2 | CASSVVGLAAQETQYF | TGTGCCAGCAGCGTAGTCGGACTAGCGGCCCAAGAGACCCAGTACTTC
TRBJ2-1 | TRBV2 | . | TRBD2 | CASSDLRTSGEYNEQFF | TGTGCCAGCAGCGACCTCCGGACTAGCGGAGAGTACAATGAGCAGTTCTTC
TRBJ1-2 | TRBV5-1 | . | . | CASSLTPGNYGYTF | TGCGCCAGCAGCTTGACGCCAGGGAACTATGGCTACACCTTC
TRBJ1-5 | TRBV5-6 | . | . | CASSLIGGRQPQHF | TGTGCCAGCAGCTTGATTGGAGGTCGGCAGCCCCAGCATTTT
TRBJ1-2 | TRBV11-2 | many | . | CASSLVSGWNYGYTF | TGTGCCAGCAGCTTAGTATCAGGGTGGAACTATGGCTACACCTTC
TRBJ2-7 | TRBV25-1 | . | TRBD2 | CASSSPGGGRDEQYF | TGTGCCAGCAGTAGTCCGGGAGGGGGGCGCGACGAGCAGTACTTC
TRBJ2-7 | TRBV4-2 | few | . | CASSQEWGRSGEQYF | TGTGCCAGCAGCCAAGAGTGGGGAAGGTCGGGCGAGCAGTACTTC
TRBJ1-4 | TRBV6-1 | . | . | CASSETTNEKLFF | TGTGCCAGCAGTGAAACAACTAATGAAAAACTGTTTTTT
TRBJ2-3 | TRBV5-1 | . | TRBD1 | CASSFGTGGPTDTQYF | TGCGCCAGCAGCTTCGGGACAGGTGGGCCCACAGATACGCAGTATTTT
TRBJ2-7 | TRBV7-9 | . | . | CASSLGAGPYEQYF | TGTGCCAGCAGCTTAGGGGCAGGGCCCTACGAGCAGTACTTC
TRBJ1-2 | TRBV5-1 | . | TRBD1 | CASSPRDSNYGYTF | TGCGCCAGCAGCCCCCGGGACAGTAACTATGGCTACACCTTC
TRBJ2-1 | TRBV11-2 | once | TRBD2 | CASSPPGGLNEQFF | TGTGCCAGCAGCCCCCCGGGGGGTTTGAATGAGCAGTTCTTC
TRBJ2-1 | TRBV2 | . | . | CASSEVPPNEQFF | TGTGCCAGCAGTGAAGTCCCCCCGAATGAGCAGTTCTTC
TRBJ2-1 | TRBV7-9 | . | TRBD2 | CASGPGRASWNEQFF | TGTGCCAGCGGCCCCGGGAGGGCCTCTTGGAATGAGCAGTTCTTC
TRBJ1-3 | TRBV9 | . | . | CASRPGPAEGTIYF | TGTGCCAGCAGACCCGGACCCGCTGAAGGCACCATATATTTT
TRBJ2-7 | TRBV28 | . | TRBD1 | CASSSRDRGLNEQYF | TGTGCCAGCAGTTCCCGGGACAGGGGTCTGAACGAGCAGTACTTC
TRBJ1-3 | TRBV7-3 | . | . | CASSLTPGNTIYF | TGTGCCAGCAGCTTAACTCCCGGAAACACCATATATTTT
TRBJ2-4 | TRBV10-3 | . | TRBD2 | CANSSGTPGTSGLKNIQYF | TGTGCCAACTCGTCCGGGACACCGGGGACTAGCGGCCTCAAAAACATTCAGTACTTC
TRBJ1-1 | TRBV15 | . | TRBD1 | CATSRGPAGGTFF | TGTGCCACCAGCAGAGGGCCCGCAGGGGGCACTTTCTTT
TRBJ1-1 | TRBV29-1 | . | . | CSVEDLQALNTEAFF | TGCAGCGTTGAAGATCTCCAGGCCTTGAACACTGAAGCTTTCTTT
TRBJ2-7 | TRBV11-2 | . | TRBD2 | CASSRTPLAGGFNEQYF | TGTGCCAGCAGCCGTACTCCGCTAGCGGGAGGCTTTAACGAGCAGTACTTC
TRBJ1-2 | TRBV7-9 | many | TRBD1 | CASSSTGTGPNYGYTF | TGTGCCAGCAGCTCCACCGGGACAGGGCCCAACTATGGCTACACCTTC
TRBJ1-4 | TRBV5-1 | . | . | CASSFSARENEKLFF | TGCGCCAGCAGCTTTTCCGCCAGGGAGAATGAAAAACTGTTTTTT
TRBJ2-3 | TRBV13 | . | . | CASSLRVVQASTDTQYF | TGTGCCAGCAGCTTAAGGGTAGTGCAGGCTTCGACAGATACGCAGTATTTT
TRBJ2-3 | TRBV2 | few | . | CASRRGDLTDTQYF | TGTGCCAGCCGCCGTGGGGACCTCACAGATACGCAGTATTTT
TRBJ2-1 | TRBV5-1 | . | TRBD2 | CASSTGLAGGGQFF | TGCGCCAGCAGCACCGGACTAGCGGGGGGAGGGCAGTTCTTC
TRBJ1-1 | TRBV6-4 | . | . | CASRPTTQGAFF | TGTGCCAGCAGGCCAACTACCCAGGGAGCTTTCTTT
TRBJ2-1 | TRBV7-9 | . | . | CASSLPKRQAGNEQFF | TGTGCCAGCAGCTTACCCAAAAGACAGGCGGGCAATGAGCAGTTCTTC
TRBJ1-5 | TRBV4-1 | . | . | CASSQAGLYSNQPQHF | TGCGCCAGCAGCCAAGCAGGGCTGTATAGCAATCAGCCCCAGCATTTT
TRBJ2-5 | TRBV7-3 | . | . | CASSSLGDVGETQYF | TGTGCCAGCAGCTCCCTCGGGGATGTAGGAGAGACCCAGTACTTC
TRBJ2-2 | TRBV9 | . | . | CASRDKTANTGELFF | TGTGCCAGCAGAGATAAGACAGCGAACACCGGGGAGCTGTTTTTT
TRBJ1-1 | TRBV15 | . | . | CATSLDRNTEAFF | TGTGCCACCAGCCTGGACAGAAACACTGAAGCTTTCTTT
TRBJ1-2 | TRBV21-1 | . | . | CASSKCSGYGYTF | TGTGCCAGCAGCAAATGCAGCGGCTATGGCTACACCTTC
TRBJ2-7 | TRBV30 | . | . | CAWSQDFNYEQYF | TGTGCCTGGAGCCAAGACTTCAACTACGAGCAGTACTTC
TRBJ2-3 | TRBV10-1 | . | TRBD1 | CASSREDRGGGTDTQYF | TGCGCCAGCAGTAGGGAGGACAGGGGCGGGGGCACAGATACGCAGTATTTT
TRBJ1-4 | TRBV11-2 | once | . | CASSPLRGRGSLKLFF | TGTGCCAGCAGCCCCCTTCGGGGCCGGGGATCTCTGAAACTGTTTTTT
TRBJ1-3 | TRBV11-2 | . | . | CASSRSPGGPGNTIYF | TGTGCCAGCAGTCGATCCCCGGGGGGTCCTGGAAACACCATATATTTT
TRBJ2-1 | TRBV7-9 | . | TRBD1 | CASSLWTGSSYNEQFF | TGTGCCAGCAGCCTATGGACAGGGAGCTCCTACAATGAGCAGTTCTTC
TRBJ2-2 | TRBV30 | . | TRBD2 | CAWTSGGARPITGELFF | TGTGCCTGGACCTCCGGGGGGGCTCGGCCCATTACCGGGGAGCTGTTTTTT
TRBJ2-6 | TRBV6-6 | . | TRBD2 | CASSGTTGANVLTF | TGTGCCAGCAGCGGGACTACTGGGGCCAACGTCCTGACTTTC
TRBJ2-2 | TRBV6-5 | . | TRBD1 | CASSYGDRVFPGELFF | TGTGCCAGCAGTTACGGGGACAGGGTTTTTCCCGGGGAGCTGTTTTTT
TRBJ2-3 | TRBV6-5 | . | . | CASSYSALGTDTQYF | TGTGCCAGCAGTTACTCAGCACTAGGCACAGATACGCAGTATTTT
TRBJ2-2 | TRBV2 | . | TRBD2 | CASSELAGGPGELFF | TGTGCCAGCAGTGAACTAGCGGGAGGACCCGGGGAGCTGTTTTTT
TRBJ2-7 | TRBV13 | . | . | CASRIGGGAYEQYF | TGTGCCAGCAGGATAGGAGGGGGGGCCTACGAGCAGTACTTC